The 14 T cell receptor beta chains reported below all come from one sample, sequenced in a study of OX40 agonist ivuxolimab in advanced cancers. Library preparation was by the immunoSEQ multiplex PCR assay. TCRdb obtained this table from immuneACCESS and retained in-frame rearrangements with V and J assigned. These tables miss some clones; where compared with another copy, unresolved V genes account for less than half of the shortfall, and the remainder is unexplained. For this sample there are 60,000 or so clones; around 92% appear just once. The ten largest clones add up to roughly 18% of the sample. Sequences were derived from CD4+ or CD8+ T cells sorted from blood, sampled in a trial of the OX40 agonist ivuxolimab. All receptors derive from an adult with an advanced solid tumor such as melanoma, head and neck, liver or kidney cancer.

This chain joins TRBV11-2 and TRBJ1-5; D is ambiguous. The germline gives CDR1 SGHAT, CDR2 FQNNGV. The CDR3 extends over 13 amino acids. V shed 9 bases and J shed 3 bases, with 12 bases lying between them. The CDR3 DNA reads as TGTGCCAGTTTAGACGGACCCAATCAGCCCCAGCATTTT. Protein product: CASLDGPNQPQHF.

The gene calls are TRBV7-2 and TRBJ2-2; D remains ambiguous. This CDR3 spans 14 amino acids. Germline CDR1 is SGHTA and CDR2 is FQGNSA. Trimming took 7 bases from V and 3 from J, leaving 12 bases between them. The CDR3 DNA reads TGTGCCAGCACCCCCCGGGCCTACACCGGGGAGCTGTTTTTT. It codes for CASTPRAYTGELFF.

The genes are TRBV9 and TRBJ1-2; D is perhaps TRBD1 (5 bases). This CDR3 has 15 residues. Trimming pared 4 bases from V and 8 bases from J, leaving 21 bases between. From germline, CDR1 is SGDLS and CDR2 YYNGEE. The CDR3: CASSPTSGTTSGYTF. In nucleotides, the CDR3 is TGTGCCAGCAGCCCGACATCCGGGACCACCTCGGGCTACACCTTC.

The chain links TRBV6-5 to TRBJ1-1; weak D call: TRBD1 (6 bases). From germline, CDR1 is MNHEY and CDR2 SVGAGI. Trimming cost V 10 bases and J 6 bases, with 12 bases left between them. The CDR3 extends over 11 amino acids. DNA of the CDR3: TGTGCCACCGGACAGCCCGCTGAAGCTTTCTTT. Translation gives CATGQPAEAFF.

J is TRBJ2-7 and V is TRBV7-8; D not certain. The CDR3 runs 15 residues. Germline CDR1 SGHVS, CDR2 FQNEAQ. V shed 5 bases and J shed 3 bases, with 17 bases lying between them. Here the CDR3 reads CASSPIDPANYEQYF. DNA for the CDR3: TGTGCCAGCAGCCCTATTGATCCCGCAAACTACGAGCAGTACTTC.

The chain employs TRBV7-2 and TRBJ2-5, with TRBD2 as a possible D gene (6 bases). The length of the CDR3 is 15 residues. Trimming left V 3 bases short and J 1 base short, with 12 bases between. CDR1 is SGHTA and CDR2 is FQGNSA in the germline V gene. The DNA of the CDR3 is TGTGCCAGCAGCTTTTCTAGCGCCAGCCAAGAGACCCAGTACTTC. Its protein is CASSFSSASQETQYF.

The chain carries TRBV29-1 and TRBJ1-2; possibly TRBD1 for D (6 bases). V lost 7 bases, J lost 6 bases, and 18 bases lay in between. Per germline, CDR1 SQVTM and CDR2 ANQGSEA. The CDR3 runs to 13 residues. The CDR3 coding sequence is TGCAGCGGCGACATAGGGGGGCGGGATGGCTACACCTTC. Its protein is CSGDIGGRDGYTF.

The CDR3 bases are TGTGCCAGCAGTTACTCGGGCCAGACAGATACGCAGTATTTT. Residues: CASSYSGQTDTQYF. This chain connects TRBV6-5 to TRBJ2-3; D unresolved. With 0 bases removed from V and 3 bases from J, the gap between germline ends came to 7 bases. Per germline, CDR1 MNHEY and CDR2 SVGAGI. The CDR3 spans 14 residues.

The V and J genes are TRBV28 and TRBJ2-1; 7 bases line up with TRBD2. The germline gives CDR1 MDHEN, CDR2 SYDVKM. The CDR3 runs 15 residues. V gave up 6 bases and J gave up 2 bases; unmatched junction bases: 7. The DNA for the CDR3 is TGTGCCAGCAGACCCTGGACTAGTGCCTACAATGAGCAGTTCTTC. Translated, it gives CASRPWTSAYNEQFF.

Here the CDR3 reads CASSIVDSRGSYEQYF. CDR3 bases: TGTGCCAGTAGTATTGTGGACTCAAGAGGATCCTACGAGCAGTACTTC. This chain joins TRBV19 and TRBJ2-7; perhaps TRBD2 as D (5 bases). The V gene's germline CDR1 is LNHDA and CDR2 SQIVND (reference sequence). V dropped 3 bases and J dropped 1 base, with 16 bases sitting between them. The CDR3 totals 16 residues.

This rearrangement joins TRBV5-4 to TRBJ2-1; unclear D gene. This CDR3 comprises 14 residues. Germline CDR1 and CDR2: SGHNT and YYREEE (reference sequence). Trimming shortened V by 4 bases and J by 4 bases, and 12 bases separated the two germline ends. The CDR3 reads CASSHSNSYNEQFF. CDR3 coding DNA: TGTGCCAGCAGCCATTCGAACAGTTACAATGAGCAGTTCTTC.

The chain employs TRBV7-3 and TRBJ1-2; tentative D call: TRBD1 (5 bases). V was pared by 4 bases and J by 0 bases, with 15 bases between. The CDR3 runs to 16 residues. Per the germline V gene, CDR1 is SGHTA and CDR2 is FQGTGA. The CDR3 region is CASSYGTASANYGYTF. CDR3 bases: TGTGCCAGCAGCTACGGGACCGCATCAGCTAACTATGGCTACACCTTC.

The CDR3 nucleotides read TGTGCCAGCAGTTACAGACAGGGGAATCAGCCCCAGCATTTT. It is translated as CASSYRQGNQPQHF. This rearrangement joins TRBV6-5 to TRBJ1-5, with 8 bases identical to TRBD1. The CDR3 loop spans 14 amino acids. Germline CDR1 and CDR2: MNHEY and SVGAGI. Trimming cost V 2 bases and J 4 bases; bases outside gene matches: 1.

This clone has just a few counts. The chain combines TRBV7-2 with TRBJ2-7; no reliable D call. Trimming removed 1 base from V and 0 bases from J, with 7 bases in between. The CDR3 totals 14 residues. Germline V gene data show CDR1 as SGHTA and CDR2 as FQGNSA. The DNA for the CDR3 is TGTGCCAGCAGCTTAGGGCTAAGCTCCTACGAGCAGTACTTC. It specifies CASSLGLSSYEQYF.